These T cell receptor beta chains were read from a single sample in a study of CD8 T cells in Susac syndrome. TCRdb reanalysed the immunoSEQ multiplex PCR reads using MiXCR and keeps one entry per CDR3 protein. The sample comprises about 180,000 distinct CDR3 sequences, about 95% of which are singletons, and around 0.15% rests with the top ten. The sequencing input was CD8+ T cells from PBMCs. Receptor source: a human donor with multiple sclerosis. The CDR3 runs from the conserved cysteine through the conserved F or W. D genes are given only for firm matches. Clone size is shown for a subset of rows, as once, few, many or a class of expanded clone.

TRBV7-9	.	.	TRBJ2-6	TGTGCCAGCAGCTCCTCGACAGCTCAAAGCTCTGGGGCCAACGTCCTGACTTTC	CASSSSTAQSSGANVLTF
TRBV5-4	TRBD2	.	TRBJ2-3	TGTGCCAGCAGCTTGACTAGCGGGAGTATGACAGATACGCAGTATTTT	CASSLTSGSMTDTQYF
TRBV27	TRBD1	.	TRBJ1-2	TGTGCCAGCAGTTTTGTCAGGGGGCTTAGCTACACCTTC	CASSFVRGLSYTF
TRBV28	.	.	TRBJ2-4	TGTGCCAGCAGTCCCCATAAGGGGCGGTCGATTCAGTACTTC	CASSPHKGRSIQYF
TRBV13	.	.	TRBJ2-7	TGTGCCAGCATCTTGAGGGGCTCCTACGAGCAGTACTTC	CASILRGSYEQYF
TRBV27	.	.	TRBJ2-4	TGTGCCAGCAGTCTACCCCCCGGAAACATTCAGTACTTC	CASSLPPGNIQYF
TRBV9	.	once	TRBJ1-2	TGTGCCAGCGGGCCTCAGGGGTTCTATGGCTACACCTTC	CASGPQGFYGYTF
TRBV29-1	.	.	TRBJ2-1	TGCAGCGGGGGGGGAACAGGGTACCCCTACAATGAGCAGTTCTTC	CSGGGTGYPYNEQFF
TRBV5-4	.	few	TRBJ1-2	TGTGCCAGCAGCTTGCGGGGTATTAACTATGGCTACACCTTC	CASSLRGINYGYTF
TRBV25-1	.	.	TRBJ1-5	TGTGCCAGCAGTGAAGGCAGGATGGGTGGTCAGCCCCAGCATTTT	CASSEGRMGGQPQHF
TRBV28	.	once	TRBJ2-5	TGTGCCAGCAGTTTATCGGGGGACGGGGAGACCCAGTACTTC	CASSLSGDGETQYF
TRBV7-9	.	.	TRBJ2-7	TGTGCCAGCAGCTTAAGGACAGTGGGATCCTACGAGCAGTACTTC	CASSLRTVGSYEQYF